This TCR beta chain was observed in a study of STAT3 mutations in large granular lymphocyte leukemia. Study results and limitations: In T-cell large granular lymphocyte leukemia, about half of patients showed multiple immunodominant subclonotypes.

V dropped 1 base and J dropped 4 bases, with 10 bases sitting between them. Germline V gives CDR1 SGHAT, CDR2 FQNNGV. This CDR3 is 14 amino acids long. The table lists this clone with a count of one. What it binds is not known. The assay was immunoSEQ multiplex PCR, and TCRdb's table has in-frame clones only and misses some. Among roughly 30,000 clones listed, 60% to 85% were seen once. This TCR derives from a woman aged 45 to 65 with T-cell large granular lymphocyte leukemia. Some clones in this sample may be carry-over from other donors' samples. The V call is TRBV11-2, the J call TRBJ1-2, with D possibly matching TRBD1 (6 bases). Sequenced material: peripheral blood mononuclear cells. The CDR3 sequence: CASSLAQGSYGYTF. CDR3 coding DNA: TGTGCCAGCAGCTTAGCACAGGGCTCCTATGGCTACACCTTC.